The clone carrying this T cell receptor (beta chain) is categorized as medium-sized (0.01 to 0.1%). The data originate from a study of metastatic and nonmetastatic thyroid tumors. TCRdb recomputed clones from the PCR reads via MiXCR. This sample has about 15,000 clones; about 31% occur once, and the top ten carry approximately 12%. Patients were all untreated before their thyroid surgery. The CDR3 runs 15 residues. V gave up 4 bases and J gave up 0 bases; unmatched junction bases: 6. Per the germline V gene, CDR1 is SGHKS and CDR2 is YYEKEE (reference sequence). The specimen sequenced was tumor tissue. The receptor was isolated from a male donor with papillary thyroid cancer or a benign thyroid nodule (not recorded which). Some clones in this sample may be carry-over from other donors' samples. V gene TRBV5-5 combines with J gene TRBJ2-7; 8 positions match TRBD1. In DNA form, the CDR3 reads TGTGCCAGCAGCAAAGGGACAGGCAGCTCCTACGAGCAGTACTTC. Amino acids: CASSKGTGSSYEQYF.